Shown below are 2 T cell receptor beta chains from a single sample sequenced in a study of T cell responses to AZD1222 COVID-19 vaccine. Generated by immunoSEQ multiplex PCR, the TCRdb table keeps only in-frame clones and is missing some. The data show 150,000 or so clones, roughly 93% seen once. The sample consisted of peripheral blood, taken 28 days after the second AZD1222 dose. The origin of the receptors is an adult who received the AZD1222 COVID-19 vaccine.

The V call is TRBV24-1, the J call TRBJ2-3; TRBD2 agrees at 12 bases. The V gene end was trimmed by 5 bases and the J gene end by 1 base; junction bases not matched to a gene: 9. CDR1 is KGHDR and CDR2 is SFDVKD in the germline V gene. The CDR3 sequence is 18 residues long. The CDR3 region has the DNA TGTGCCACCAGTGCCGCGAGACGACTAGCGGGAGGCACAGATACGCAGTATTTT. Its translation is CATSAARRLAGGTDTQYF.

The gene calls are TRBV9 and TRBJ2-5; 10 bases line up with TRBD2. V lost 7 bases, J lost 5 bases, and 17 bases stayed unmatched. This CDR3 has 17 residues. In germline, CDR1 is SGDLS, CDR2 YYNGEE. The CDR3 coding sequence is TGTGCCAGCGGCGGTTGGGGTTCTAGCGGGAGTTATGAGACCCAGTACTTC. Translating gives CASGGWGSSGSYETQYF.